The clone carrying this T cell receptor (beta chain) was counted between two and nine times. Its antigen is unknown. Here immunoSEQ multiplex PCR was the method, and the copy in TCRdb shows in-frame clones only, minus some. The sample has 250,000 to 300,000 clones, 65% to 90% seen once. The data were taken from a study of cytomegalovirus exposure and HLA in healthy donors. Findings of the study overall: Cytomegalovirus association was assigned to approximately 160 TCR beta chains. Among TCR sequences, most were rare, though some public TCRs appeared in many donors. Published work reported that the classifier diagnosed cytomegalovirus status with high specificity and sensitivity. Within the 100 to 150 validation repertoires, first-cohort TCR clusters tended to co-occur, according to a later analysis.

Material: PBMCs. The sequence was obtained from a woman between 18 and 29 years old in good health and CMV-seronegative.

CDR3 nucleotide sequence: TGTGCCAGCAGCTTGCGTGGCGGGAGTGGCTACACCTTC. It translates to CASSLRGGSGYTF. The rearrangement uses TRBV13 and TRBJ1-2; D is undetermined. V was pared by 3 bases and J by 7 bases, with 12 bases between. This CDR3 region has 13 residues. CDR1 is PRHDT, CDR2 FYEKMQ, per germline (reference sequence).